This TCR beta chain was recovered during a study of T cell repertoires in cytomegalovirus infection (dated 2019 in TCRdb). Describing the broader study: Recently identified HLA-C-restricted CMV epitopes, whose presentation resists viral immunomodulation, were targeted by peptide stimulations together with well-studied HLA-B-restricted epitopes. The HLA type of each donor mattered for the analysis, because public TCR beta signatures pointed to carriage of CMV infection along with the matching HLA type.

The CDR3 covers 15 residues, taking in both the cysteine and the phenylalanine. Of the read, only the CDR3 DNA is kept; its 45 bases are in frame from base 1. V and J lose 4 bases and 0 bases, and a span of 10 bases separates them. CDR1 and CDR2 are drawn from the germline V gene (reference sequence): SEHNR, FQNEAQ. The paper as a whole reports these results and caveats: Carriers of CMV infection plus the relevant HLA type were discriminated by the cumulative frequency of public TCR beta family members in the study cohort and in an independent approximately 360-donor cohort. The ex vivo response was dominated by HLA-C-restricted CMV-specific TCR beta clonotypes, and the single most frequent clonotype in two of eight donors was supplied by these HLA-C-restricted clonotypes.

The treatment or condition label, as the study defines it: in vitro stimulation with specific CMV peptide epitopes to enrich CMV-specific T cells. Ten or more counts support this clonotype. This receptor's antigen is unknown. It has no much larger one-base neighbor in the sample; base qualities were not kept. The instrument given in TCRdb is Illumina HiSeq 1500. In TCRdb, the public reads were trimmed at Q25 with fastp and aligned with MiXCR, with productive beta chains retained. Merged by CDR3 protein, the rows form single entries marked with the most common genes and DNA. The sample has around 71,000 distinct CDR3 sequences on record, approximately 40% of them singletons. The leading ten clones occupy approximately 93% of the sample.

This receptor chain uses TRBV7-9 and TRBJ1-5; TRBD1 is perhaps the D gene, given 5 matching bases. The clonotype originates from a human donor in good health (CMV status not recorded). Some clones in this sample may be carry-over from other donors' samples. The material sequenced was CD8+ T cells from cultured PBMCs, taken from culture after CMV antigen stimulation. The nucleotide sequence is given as TGTGCCAGCAGCTCGACAGTGAATAGCAATCAGCCCCAGCATTTT. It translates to CASSSTVNSNQPQHF.